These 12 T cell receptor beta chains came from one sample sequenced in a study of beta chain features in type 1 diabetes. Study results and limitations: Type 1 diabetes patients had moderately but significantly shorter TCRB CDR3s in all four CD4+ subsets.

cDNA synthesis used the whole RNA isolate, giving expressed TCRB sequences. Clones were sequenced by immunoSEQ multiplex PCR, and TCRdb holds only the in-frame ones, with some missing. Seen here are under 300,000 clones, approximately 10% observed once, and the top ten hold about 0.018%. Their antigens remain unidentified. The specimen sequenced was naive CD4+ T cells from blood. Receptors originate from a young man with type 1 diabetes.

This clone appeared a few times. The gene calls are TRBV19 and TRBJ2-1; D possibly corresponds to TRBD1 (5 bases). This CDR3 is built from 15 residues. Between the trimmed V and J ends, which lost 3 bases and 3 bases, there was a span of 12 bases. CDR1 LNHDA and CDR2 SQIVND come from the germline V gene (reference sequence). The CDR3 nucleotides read TGTGCCAGTAGTATGCAGCCAGGGAACTACAATGAGCAGTTCTTC. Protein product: CASSMQPGNYNEQFF.

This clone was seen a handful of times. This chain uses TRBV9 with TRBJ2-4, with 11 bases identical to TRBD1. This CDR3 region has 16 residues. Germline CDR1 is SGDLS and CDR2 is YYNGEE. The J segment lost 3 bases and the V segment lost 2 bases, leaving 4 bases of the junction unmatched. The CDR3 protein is CASSVGQGAGKNIQYF. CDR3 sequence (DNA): TGTGCCAGCAGCGTCGGACAGGGGGCAGGCAAAAACATTCAGTACTTC.

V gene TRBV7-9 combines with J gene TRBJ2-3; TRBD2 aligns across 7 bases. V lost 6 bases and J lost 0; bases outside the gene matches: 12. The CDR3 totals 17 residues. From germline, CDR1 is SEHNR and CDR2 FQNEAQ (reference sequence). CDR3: CASRASASGISTDTQYF. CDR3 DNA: TGTGCCAGCAGGGCCTCGGCTAGCGGCATAAGCACAGATACGCAGTATTTT.

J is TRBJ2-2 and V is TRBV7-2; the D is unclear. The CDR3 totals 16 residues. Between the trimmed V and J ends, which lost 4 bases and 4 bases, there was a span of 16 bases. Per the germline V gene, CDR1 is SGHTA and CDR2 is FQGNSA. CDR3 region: CASSSHRHPSTGELFF. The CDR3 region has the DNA TGTGCCAGCAGCTCCCACCGACATCCTTCCACCGGGGAGCTGTTTTTT. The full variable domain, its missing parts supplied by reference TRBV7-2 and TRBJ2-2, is GAGVSQSPSNKVTEKGKDVELRCDPISGHTALYWYRQSLGQGLEFLIYFQGNSAPDKSGLPSDRFSAERTGGSVSTLTIQRTQQEDSAVYLCASSSHRHPSTGELFFGEGSRLTVL.

CDR3 bases: TGTGCCAGCAGCTTAGTTAGCGGCCAAGAGACCCAGTACTTC. Its protein is CASSLVSGQETQYF. The V and J genes are TRBV7-8 and TRBJ2-5, with TRBD2 as a possible D gene (6 bases). The CDR3 totals 14 residues. The V end was cut by 1 base, the J end by 1 base, with 7 bases between. Germline CDR1 is SGHVS and CDR2 is FQNEAQ.

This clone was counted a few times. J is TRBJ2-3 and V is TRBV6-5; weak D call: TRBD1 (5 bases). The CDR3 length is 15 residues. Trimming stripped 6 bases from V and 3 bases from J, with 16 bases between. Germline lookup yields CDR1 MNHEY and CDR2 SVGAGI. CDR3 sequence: CASSSGIAGTDTQYF. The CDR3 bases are TGTGCCAGCAGCTCAGGGATAGCAGGGACAGATACGCAGTATTTT.

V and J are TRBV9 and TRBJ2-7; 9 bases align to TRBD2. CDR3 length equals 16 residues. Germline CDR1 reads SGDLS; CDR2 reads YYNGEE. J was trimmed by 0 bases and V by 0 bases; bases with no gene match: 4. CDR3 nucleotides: TGTGCCAGCAGCGTAGGGTCTAGCGGGGCCTCCTACGAGCAGTACTTC. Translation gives CASSVGSSGASYEQYF.

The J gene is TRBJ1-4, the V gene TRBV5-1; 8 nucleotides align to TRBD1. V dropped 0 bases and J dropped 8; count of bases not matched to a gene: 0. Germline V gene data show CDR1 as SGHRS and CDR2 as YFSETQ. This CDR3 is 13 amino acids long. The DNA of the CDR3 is TGCGCCAGCAGCTTGGCAGGGGGCGAAAAACTGTTTTTT. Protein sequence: CASSLAGGEKLFF.

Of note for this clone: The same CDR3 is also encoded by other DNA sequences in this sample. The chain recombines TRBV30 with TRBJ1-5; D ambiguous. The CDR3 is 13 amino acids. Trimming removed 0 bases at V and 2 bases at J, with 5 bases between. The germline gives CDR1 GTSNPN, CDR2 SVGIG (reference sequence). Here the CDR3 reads CAWSVQGNQPQHF. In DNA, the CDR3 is TGTGCCTGGAGTGTACAAGGCAATCAGCCCCAGCATTTT.

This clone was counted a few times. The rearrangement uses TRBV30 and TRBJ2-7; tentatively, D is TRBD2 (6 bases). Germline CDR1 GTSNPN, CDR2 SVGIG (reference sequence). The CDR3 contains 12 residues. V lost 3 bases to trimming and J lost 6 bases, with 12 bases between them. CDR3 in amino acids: CAWRGGSGEQYF. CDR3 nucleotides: TGTGCCTGGAGGGGAGGCTCCGGCGAGCAGTACTTC.

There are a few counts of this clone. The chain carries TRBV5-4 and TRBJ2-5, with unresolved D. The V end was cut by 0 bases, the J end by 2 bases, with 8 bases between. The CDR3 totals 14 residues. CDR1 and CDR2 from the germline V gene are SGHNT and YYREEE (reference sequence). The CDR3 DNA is TGTGCCAGCAGCTTGGAGTCAGAACAAGAGACCCAGTACTTC. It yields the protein CASSLESEQETQYF.

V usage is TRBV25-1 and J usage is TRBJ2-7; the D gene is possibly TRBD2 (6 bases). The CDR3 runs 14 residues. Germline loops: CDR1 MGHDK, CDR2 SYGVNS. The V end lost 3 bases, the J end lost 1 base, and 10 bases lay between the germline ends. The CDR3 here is CASSDPRGSYEQYF. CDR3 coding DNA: TGTGCCAGCAGTGACCCGCGGGGTTCCTACGAGCAGTACTTC.